One sample yielded the 29 T cell receptor beta chains listed below, sequenced in a study of beta chain features in type 1 diabetes (dated by TCRdb to 2016 to 2019). Library generation was performed with the immunoSEQ multiplex PCR assay. The entire amount of isolated RNA was reverse transcribed using the High Capacity cDNA Reverse Transcription Kit, so the sequenced TCRB transcripts were expressed ones. In its TCRdb copy, this immuneACCESS table keeps in-frame sequences only and misses some clones. Where compared with another copy, unresolved V genes explain less than half of these, and the others have no known cause. For this sample there are about 660,000 clones; roughly an eighth appear just once. The ten top clones hold 0.035% to 0.045% of the sample. Study-level results and caveats: A moderate but significant shortening of TCRB CDR3 length was observed in type 1 diabetes patients in all four CD4+ subsets.

Antigens of these TCRs are unknown. The sequenced sample consisted of naive CD4+ T cells from blood. Sample cell subset or site, as interpreted from the label and publication: true naive CD4+ T cells. The receptors come from a man aged 18 to 30 with type 1 diabetes.

In its sample, this clone was seen a few times. The V call is TRBV30, the J call TRBJ2-1; 7 nucleotides agree with TRBD2. V lost 4 bases to trimming and J lost 5 bases; unmatched junction nucleotides: 2. This CDR3 region has 12 residues. Looked up from germline, CDR1 is GTSNPN and CDR2 is SVGIG (reference sequence). The CDR3 region has the DNA TGTGCCTGGACTAGCGGACACAATGAGCAGTTCTTC. This encodes CAWTSGHNEQFF.

This clone was seen more than once but under ten times. The same CDR3 can be traced to other DNA sequences in this sample. The rearrangement links TRBV5-1 to TRBJ2-5; D is undetermined. CDR1 is SGHRS and CDR2 is YFSETQ in the germline V gene. There are 13 residues in the CDR3. Trimming pared 0 bases from V and 5 bases from J, leaving 8 bases between. The CDR3 loop is CASSLGLRETQYF. The DNA for the CDR3 is TGCGCCAGCAGCTTGGGACTCCGGGAGACCCAGTACTTC.

The sample holds a few counts of this clone. V usage is TRBV7-9 and J usage is TRBJ2-5; TRBD2 aligns across 10 bases. The CDR3 extends over 15 amino acids. Germline-derived CDR1 and CDR2 are SEHNR and FQNEAQ (reference sequence). V lost 1 base and J lost 5; bases outside the gene matches: 4. CDR3 coding DNA: TGTGCCAGCAGCTTAGGTAGCGGGAGGTCGGAGACCCAGTACTTC. Translated: CASSLGSGRSETQYF. The complete variable domain, with remaining parts taken from reference TRBV7-9 and TRBJ2-5, reads DTGVSQNPRHKITKRGQNVTFRCDPISEHNRLYWYRQTLGQGPEFLTYFQNEAQLEKSRLLSDRFSAERPKGSFSTLEIQRTEQGDSAMYLCASSLGSGRSETQYFGPGTRLLVL.

The chain combines TRBV4-3 with TRBJ2-3; TRBD2 might be the D (5 bases). The CDR3 has 18 residues. Germline CDR1 is LGHNA and CDR2 is YSLEER. V was cut by 0 bases and J by 4 bases, with 20 bases left in between. The DNA for the CDR3 is TGCGCCAGCAGCCAAGATTCCCTAACAGCGTTCGGGGCAGATACGCAGTATTTT. This translates into CASSQDSLTAFGADTQYF.

The chain joins TRBV4-2 to TRBJ1-5; 10 nucleotides align to TRBD1. The V gene's germline CDR1 is LGHNA and CDR2 YNFKEQ. The length of the CDR3 is 16 residues. Losses at the gene ends were 0 bases for V and 5 bases for J; bases not matched to a gene: 4. CDR3 sequence: CASSQEGGQGYQPQHF. CDR3 sequence (DNA): TGTGCCAGCAGCCAAGAAGGGGGACAGGGGTATCAGCCCCAGCATTTT.

V gene TRBV9 combines with J gene TRBJ1-4; D remains ambiguous. This CDR3 comprises 15 residues. CDR1 and CDR2 (germline): SGDLS, YYNGEE. Trimming took off 1 base at V and 2 bases at J, with 9 bases between the two ends. The CDR3 nucleotides read TGTGCCAGCAGCGTAAATATGAAGACTAATGAAAAACTGTTTTTT. As protein: CASSVNMKTNEKLFF.

Only a few counts were recorded for this clone. The gene calls are TRBV5-1 and TRBJ2-5; D might be TRBD2 (5 bases). Germline V gene sequence: CDR1 SGHRS, CDR2 YFSETQ. The V end was cut by 4 bases, the J end by 5 bases, with 15 bases between. The CDR3 is 14 residues long. The chain's CDR3 is CASSEGPGGETQYF. The CDR3 nucleotides read TGCGCCAGCAGCGAGGGCCCAGGTGGGGAGACCCAGTACTTC. The variable domain in full, completed from reference TRBV5-1 and TRBJ2-5, reads KAGVTQTPRYLIKTRGQQVTLSCSPISGHRSVSWYQQTPGQGLQFLFEYFSETQRNKGNFPGRFSGRQFSNSRSEMNVSTLELGDSALYLCASSEGPGGETQYFGPGTRLLVL.

This clone was picked up a small number of times. This rearrangement joins TRBV5-1 to TRBJ2-7; the match to TRBD2 covers 10 bases. CDR1 and CDR2 from the germline V gene are SGHRS and YFSETQ. V was pared by 6 bases and J by 2 bases, with 5 bases of the junction left unmatched. This CDR3 has 14 residues. CDR3 amino acids: CASTPLAGTYEQYF. The CDR3 DNA reads as TGCGCCAGCACCCCACTAGCGGGAACCTACGAGCAGTACTTC.

This clone appeared a few times. This chain joins TRBV7-9 and TRBJ2-5, with TRBD1 matching 10 bases. This CDR3 is 16 amino acids long. Looked up from germline, CDR1 is SEHNR and CDR2 is FQNEAQ (reference sequence). V shed 0 bases, J shed 5 bases, and the junction held 6 bases outside the gene matches. CDR3 residues: CASSLALTGGAETQYF. In DNA form, the CDR3 reads TGTGCCAGCAGCTTAGCGCTGACAGGGGGCGCCGAGACCCAGTACTTC.

The chain combines TRBV7-2 with TRBJ1-5; D gene unclear. Germline loops: CDR1 SGHTA, CDR2 FQGNSA. Trimming stripped 10 bases from V and 1 base from J, with 11 bases between. The CDR3 is made up of 13 amino acids. CDR3 residues: CATAPGSNQPQHF. Written as DNA, the CDR3 is TGTGCCACCGCCCCCGGAAGCAATCAGCCCCAGCATTTT.

This clone was seen ten or more times. This chain joins TRBV23-1 and TRBJ2-1; D remains unclear. TRBV23-1 is known as an ORF, though its function is uncertain. Trimming shortened V by 1 base and J by 4 bases, and 5 bases separated the two germline ends. There are 13 residues in the CDR3. DNA of the CDR3: TGCGCCAGCAGTCAATTCCTGTACAATGAGCAGTTCTTC. Translating gives CASSQFLYNEQFF.

The genes are TRBV18 and TRBJ1-3; 8 bases are shared with TRBD1. Unmatched junction bases numbered 6, after V lost 5 bases and J lost 0 bases. The length of the CDR3 is 16 residues. Looked up from germline, CDR1 is KGHSH and CDR2 is LQKENI. For the CDR3, the DNA is TGTGCCAGCTCAGCCGGGACAGGAGCCTCTGGAAACACCATATATTTT. Translating gives CASSAGTGASGNTIYF.

The V gene is TRBV30, the J gene TRBJ1-2; 7 positions match TRBD1. Unmatched junction bases numbered 7, after V lost 4 bases and J lost 8 bases. The CDR3 consists of 12 residues. Germline-derived CDR1 and CDR2 are GTSNPN and SVGIG (reference sequence). CDR3 in DNA: TGTGCCTGGATGACAGGGTCGGCGGGCTACACCTTC. This gives the protein CAWMTGSAGYTF.

The V call is TRBV19, the J call TRBJ2-7; TRBD1 agrees at 7 bases. Per the germline V gene, CDR1 is LNHDA and CDR2 is SQIVND (reference sequence). After removal of 5 bases from V and 5 bases from J, the junction contained 15 bases not matched to a gene. The CDR3 totals 16 residues. The CDR3, as DNA: TGTGCCAGTAGTCTCTCAGGAAGACAGGGATCGCACGAGCAGTACTTC. Protein: CASSLSGRQGSHEQYF.

This clone showed up just a few times. The chain joins TRBV5-1 to TRBJ1-1, with 7 bases lining up with TRBD1. This CDR3 spans 13 amino acids. Trimming took 2 bases from V and 6 from J; bases not matched to a gene: 4. Per the germline V gene, CDR1 is SGHRS and CDR2 is YFSETQ. The chain's CDR3 is CASSFDTGAEAFF. The CDR3 nucleotides read TGCGCCAGCAGCTTCGATACAGGGGCTGAAGCTTTCTTT.

The chain links TRBV29-1 to TRBJ1-1; D unresolved. The CDR3 is made up of 12 amino acids. The V end was cut by 2 bases, the J end by 9 bases, with 13 bases between. Germline values: CDR1 SQVTM, CDR2 ANQGSEA. The CDR3 is CSVERAYGQAFF. The CDR3 DNA follows: TGCAGCGTTGAACGGGCCTACGGACAAGCTTTCTTT. Full variable domain (missing parts from reference TRBV29-1 and TRBJ1-1): SAVISQKPSRDICQRGTSLTIQCQVDSQVTMMFWYRQQPGQSLTLIATANQGSEATYESGFVIDKFPISRPNLTFSTLTVSNMSPEDSSIYLCSVERAYGQAFFGQGTRLTVV.

The rearrangement uses TRBV29-1 and TRBJ2-1, with 9 bases that match TRBD1. The CDR3 has 13 amino acids. V lost 4 bases, J lost 3 bases, and 1 base stayed unmatched. The germline V gene encodes CDR1 SQVTM and CDR2 ANQGSEA. Here the CDR3 reads CSVGDRVYNEQFF. CDR3 in DNA: TGCAGCGTTGGGGACAGGGTCTACAATGAGCAGTTCTTC.

V and J are TRBV7-2 and TRBJ2-7, with 9 bases lining up with TRBD1. CDR1 SGHTA and CDR2 FQGNSA come from the germline V gene. J gave up 4 bases and V 0 bases, and 7 bases lay outside the gene matches. This CDR3 is 16 amino acids long. Here the CDR3 DNA reads TGTGCCAGCAGCTTAGCGTTCCCGGGACAGGGATACGAGCAGTACTTC. It is translated as CASSLAFPGQGYEQYF.

This clone has just a few counts. The chain recombines TRBV2 with TRBJ2-7; D call uncertain. Germline loops: CDR1 SNHLY, CDR2 FYNNEI. Trimming stripped 7 bases from V and 3 bases from J, with 16 bases between. The CDR3 contains 14 residues. In DNA form, the CDR3 reads TGTGCCAGCACCCCTGAGCAGGAGTTCTACGAGCAGTACTTC. Its translation: CASTPEQEFYEQYF.

This clone came up a few times. The same CDR3 is also encoded by other DNA sequences in this sample. The chain uses TRBV30 and TRBJ2-3, with 7 bases lining up with TRBD2. V lost 0 bases and J lost 0; bases outside the gene matches: 3. The CDR3 contains 15 residues. Germline values: CDR1 GTSNPN, CDR2 SVGIG (reference sequence). CDR3 nucleotides: TGTGCCTGGAGTGTACTAGCGTCTAGCACAGATACGCAGTATTTT. Translated: CAWSVLASSTDTQYF.

In this sample, this clone turned up a few times. This rearrangement joins TRBV14 to TRBJ2-3; 8 bases match TRBD2. CDR3 size: 16 residues. V lost 3 bases, J lost 6 bases, and 11 bases stayed unmatched. Per germline, CDR1 SGHDN and CDR2 FVKESK. The CDR3 coding sequence is TGTGCCAGCAGCCAGCCCGGGGGGGGCCTGTGGGATACGCAGTATTTT. The encoded protein is CASSQPGGGLWDTQYF.

This chain links TRBV2 with TRBJ2-2; weak D call: TRBD1 (5 bases). Trimming left V 3 bases short and J 0 bases short, with 8 bases between. The CDR3 has 15 residues. CDR1 SNHLY and CDR2 FYNNEI come from the germline V gene. This chain's CDR3 is CASSEKTANTGELFF. The CDR3 DNA is TGTGCCAGCAGTGAGAAGACAGCGAACACCGGGGAGCTGTTTTTT.

The rearrangement uses TRBV5-4 and TRBJ2-7; 10 nucleotides match TRBD2. The J segment lost 3 bases and the V segment lost 0 bases, leaving 6 bases of the junction unmatched. CDR1 is SGHNT and CDR2 is YYREEE in the germline V gene (reference sequence). The CDR3 covers 16 residues. The chain's CDR3 is CASSLGASGSNYEQYF. CDR3 coding DNA: TGTGCCAGCAGCTTGGGAGCTAGCGGGAGTAACTACGAGCAGTACTTC.

V usage is TRBV9 and J usage is TRBJ2-7; 9 positions match TRBD1. CDR3 size: 13 residues. J gave up 6 bases and V 0 bases, and 1 base lay outside the gene matches. CDR1 is SGDLS, CDR2 YYNGEE, per germline. The CDR3 is CASSVGQGVEQYF. CDR3 in DNA: TGTGCCAGCAGCGTAGGACAGGGGGTCGAGCAGTACTTC.

There are a few counts of this clone. The V gene is TRBV5-1, the J gene TRBJ2-3; 7 bases line up with TRBD2. CDR1 and CDR2 (germline): SGHRS, YFSETQ. This CDR3 is 16 amino acids long. The J segment lost 4 bases and the V segment lost 3 bases, leaving 11 bases of the junction unmatched. The CDR3, as DNA: TGCGCCAGCAGCTCCACTCGCGGGACTATTGCAGATACGCAGTATTTT. Amino acid sequence: CASSSTRGTIADTQYF. Looking up the rest from reference TRBV5-1 and TRBJ2-3 gives the full variable domain: KAGVTQTPRYLIKTRGQQVTLSCSPISGHRSVSWYQQTPGQGLQFLFEYFSETQRNKGNFPGRFSGRQFSNSRSEMNVSTLELGDSALYLCASSSTRGTIADTQYFGPGTRLTVL.

This clone has just a few counts. V gene TRBV7-9 combines with J gene TRBJ2-1; maybe TRBD2 (6 bases). There are 17 residues in the CDR3. Germline V gene sequence: CDR1 SEHNR, CDR2 FQNEAQ (reference sequence). V gave up 5 bases and J gave up 5 bases, with 22 bases separating them. The CDR3 DNA sequence: TGTGCCAGCAGCCCTGACGGGGCGGGGCCCCCAGACAATGAGCAGTTCTTC. Protein: CASSPDGAGPPDNEQFF.

This clone was seen only a few times. V and J are TRBV18 and TRBJ1-3; TRBD1 might be the D (5 bases). This CDR3 has 16 amino acids. Germline V gives CDR1 KGHSH, CDR2 LQKENI. V lost 0 bases to trimming and J lost 0 bases, with 9 bases between them. This chain's CDR3 is CASSPPGTHSGNTIYF. The CDR3 DNA sequence: TGTGCCAGCTCACCACCGGGGACTCACTCTGGAAACACCATATATTTT.

V is TRBV7-6 and J is TRBJ2-2, with unresolved D. Germline lookup yields CDR1 SGHVS and CDR2 FNYEAQ. Trimming removed 3 bases from V and 2 bases from J, with 7 bases in between. The CDR3 is 14 amino acids. The CDR3 nucleotides read TGTGCCAGCAGCTTTCCGGCTAACACCGGGGAGCTGTTTTTT. Translating it yields CASSFPANTGELFF.

This clone was seen only a few times. The rearrangement joins TRBV15 to TRBJ2-1; possibly TRBD2 for D (6 bases). The germline CDR1 and CDR2 sequences are LNHNV and YYDKDF (reference sequence). The CDR3 spans 12 residues. Trimming shortened V by 5 bases and J by 8 bases, and 10 bases separated the two germline ends. As DNA, the CDR3 is TGTGCCACCAGCCGGAGGGATTATGAGCAGTTCTTC. Its translation: CATSRRDYEQFF.